This T cell receptor (beta chain) was sequenced in a study of CD8 T cells in ankylosing spondylitis. Study-wide results and caveats: For ankylosing spondylitis blood, a TCR beta motif of eight or nine highly homologous variants appeared characteristic.

Scientists made TCR beta libraries using quantitative 5'-RACE with molecular barcodes. TCRdb recomputed calls from the 5' RACE reads with MiXCR, one row per CDR3 protein. The sample consists of roughly 160,000 distinct CDR3 sequences, approximately 9.9% of them appearing once. The CDR3 runs 13 residues. V was clipped by 6 bases and J by 3 bases, with 12 bases between them. This clonotype was seen only a few times. Its antigen is unidentified. The specimen was blood, either unsorted or a sorted T cell fraction (not recorded which). The rearrangement joins TRBV12-3 or TRBV12-4 to TRBJ2-7; D is perhaps TRBD1 (6 bases). This TCR derives from a female donor with ankylosing spondylitis or in good health (not recorded which). Here the CDR3 reads CASSLGQIYEQYF. CDR3 in DNA: TGTGCCAGCAGCCTTGGACAGATCTACGAGCAGTACTTC.